A selection of T cell receptor beta chains follows, all from one sample in a study of type 1 and type 2 diabetes patients. From the multiplex PCR reads, TCRdb called clonotypes with MiXCR, one entry per CDR3 protein. The table has about 290,000 distinct CDR3 sequences, more than 40% seen once. The specimen sequenced was peripheral blood mononuclear cells (PBMCs). The receptors were gathered from a man aged 18 to 29 with type 2 diabetes. Both conserved end residues are part of each CDR3. The D gene is left open where the match is weak. Size is omitted from some rows. Given values are once, few, many or a class for expanded clones.

J	V	D	size	CDR3	DNA
TRBJ2-5	TRBV18	NA	NA	CASSLDETQYF	TGTGCCAGCTCACTCGACGAGACCCAGTACTTC
TRBJ1-1	TRBV10-3	TRBD1	NA	CAISESQGVAPRLRAFF	TGTGCCATCAGTGAGTCACAGGGGGTTGCCCCCAGGCTACGGGCTTTCTTT
TRBJ2-2	TRBV7-3	TRBD1	NA	CASSRDRAGELFF	TGTGCCAGCAGCCGGGACAGGGCCGGGGAGCTGTTTTTT
TRBJ1-1	TRBV7-6	NA	few	CASTPPTANTEAFF	TGTGCCAGCACCCCTCCGACAGCTAACACTGAAGCTTTCTTT
TRBJ1-4	TRBV25-1	NA	many	CASSEFRGGLTTNEKLFF	TGTGCCAGCAGTGAATTTCGGGGGGGGCTTACAACTAATGAAAAACTGTTTTTT
TRBJ2-3	TRBV19	NA	few	CASSISGSIPDTQYF	TGTGCCAGTAGTATCTCGGGTAGTATTCCAGATACGCAGTATTTT
TRBJ2-2	TRBV28	NA	NA	CASSGVTGELFF	TGTGCCAGCAGTGGGGTGACCGGGGAGCTGTTTTTT
TRBJ2-1	TRBV19	TRBD1	NA	CASSSRKGTTGGHEQFF	TGTGCCAGTAGTTCGCGGAAAGGAACGACAGGGGGCCATGAGCAGTTCTTC
TRBJ2-1	TRBV7-2	NA	NA	CASSPLRGSYNEQFF	TGTGCCAGCAGCCCCCTTCGGGGCTCCTACAATGAGCAGTTCTTC
TRBJ1-2	TRBV30	TRBD1	NA	CASSRDGTGAGYTF	TGTGCCAGCAGCCGCGATGGGACAGGGGCTGGCTACACCTTC
TRBJ2-3	TRBV24-1	NA	NA	CATSDRSTDSDTQYF	TGTGCCACCAGTGATAGGTCTACAGATTCAGATACGCAGTATTTT
TRBJ1-1	TRBV28	TRBD1	NA	CASSSNDRVNTEAFF	TGTGCCAGCAGTTCAAACGACAGGGTGAACACTGAAGCTTTCTTT
TRBJ2-1	TRBV25-1	NA	NA	CASSGDFTYNEQFF	TGTGCCAGCAGTGGTGATTTCACCTACAATGAGCAGTTCTTC
TRBJ1-5	TRBV7-2	TRBD1	NA	CASRRTGNQPQHF	TGTGCCAGCAGGCGGACAGGGAATCAGCCCCAGCATTTT
TRBJ2-7	TRBV7-6	TRBD2	NA	CASSLDRLAEEQYF	TGTGCCAGCAGCTTAGATCGGCTAGCGGAAGAGCAGTACTTC
TRBJ2-2	TRBV6-5	TRBD1	once	CASRTDRGSTGELFF	TGTGCCAGCAGGACGGACAGGGGTAGCACCGGGGAGCTGTTTTTT
TRBJ2-7	TRBV5-1	TRBD2	NA	CASSRGTSGRASDEQYF	TGCGCCAGCAGCCGTGGGACTAGCGGGAGGGCCTCAGACGAGCAGTACTTC
TRBJ2-1	TRBV7-2	NA	NA	CASSWSNEQFF	TGTGCCAGCAGCTGGAGCAATGAGCAGTTCTTC
TRBJ2-7	TRBV10-2	NA	NA	CASSLVRQDYEQYF	TGTGCCAGCAGCTTAGTTCGCCAAGATTACGAGCAGTACTTC
TRBJ1-2	TRBV7-2	NA	NA	CATRDFYGYTF	TGTGCCACCAGGGACTTCTATGGCTACACCTTC
TRBJ2-4	TRBV2	TRBD1	few	CASSLTGATKNIQYF	TGTGCCAGCAGTCTCACAGGGGCAACCAAAAACATTCAGTACTTC
TRBJ2-7	TRBV7-2	TRBD1	NA	CASSVTGTGPHEQYF	TGTGCCAGCAGCGTGACCGGGACAGGGCCCCACGAGCAGTACTTC
TRBJ2-1	TRBV28	NA	few	CASSQLRDTRQAEQFF	TGTGCCAGCAGCCAACTCCGGGACACACGGCAGGCTGAGCAGTTCTTC
TRBJ1-5	TRBV7-2	NA	NA	CASSLDGNSYSNQPQHF	TGTGCCAGCAGCTTAGACGGTAACTCGTATAGCAATCAGCCCCAGCATTTT
TRBJ2-1	TRBV2	TRBD2	NA	CASMLAGSYANEQFF	TGTGCCAGCATGCTAGCGGGAAGTTATGCCAATGAGCAGTTCTTC
TRBJ2-3	TRBV7-8	NA	few	CASSLFLVEKGTDTQYF	TGTGCCAGCAGCTTATTCCTCGTGGAGAAGGGGACAGATACGCAGTATTTT
TRBJ2-3	TRBV10-2	TRBD1	few	CASSVGQSTDTQYF	TGCGCCAGCAGCGTGGGACAGAGCACAGATACGCAGTATTTT
TRBJ2-1	TRBV5-1	TRBD2	NA	CASGPSSGSYNEQFF	TGCGCCAGCGGACCCTCTAGCGGATCCTACAATGAGCAGTTCTTC
TRBJ2-7	TRBV6-6	NA	NA	CASSHTGTPYEQYF	TGTGCCAGCAGCCATACAGGGACTCCCTACGAGCAGTACTTC
TRBJ1-2	TRBV19	TRBD1	NA	CASSLGQGDGYGYTF	TGTGCCAGTAGTCTAGGACAGGGTGACGGCTATGGCTACACCTTC
TRBJ2-5	TRBV11-2	NA	few	CASSHGGLIQYF	TGTGCCAGCAGCCACGGTGGACTGATCCAGTACTTC
TRBJ1-4	TRBV15	NA	NA	CATSRRTDEKLFF	TGTGCCACCAGCAGAAGGACAGATGAAAAACTGTTCTTT
TRBJ1-1	TRBV3-1	NA	NA	CASSYRLWGGTEAFF	TGTGCCAGCAGCTATAGGTTATGGGGTGGCACTGAAGCCTTCTTT
TRBJ1-2	TRBV13	TRBD1	NA	CASRTRGQGLEANYGYTF	TGTGCCAGCAGGACCCGGGGACAGGGGCTCGAAGCTAACTATGGCTACACCTTC
TRBJ2-7	TRBV20-1	NA	NA	CSGAIVAYEQYF	TGCAGTGGTGCGATAGTGGCATACGAGCAGTACTTC
TRBJ2-2	TRBV4-3	TRBD2	few	CASSPTGGNTGELFF	TGCGCCAGCAGCCCCACGGGAGGGAACACCGGGGAGCTGTTTTTT
TRBJ1-2	TRBV25-1	TRBD1	NA	CASSQDQGGAGYGYTF	TGTGCCAGCAGCCAAGATCAAGGGGGCGCAGGCTATGGCTACACCTTC
TRBJ1-2	TRBV12-5	TRBD1	NA	CASGLMGQGLANYGYTF	TGTGCTAGTGGTTTGATGGGACAGGGCTTAGCTAACTATGGCTACACCTTC
TRBJ1-1	TRBV10-2	NA	NA	CASSETGKNTEAFF	TGTGCCAGCAGTGAGACCGGAAAGAACACTGAAGCTTTCTTT
TRBJ1-2	TRBV9	NA	NA	CASSPVGEGVYGYTF	TGTGCCAGCAGCCCGGTAGGGGAGGGTGTCTATGGCTACACCTTC
TRBJ1-1	TRBV19	NA	NA	CASSIWDGRGVWTEAFF	TGTGCCAGTAGTATCTGGGACGGACGGGGGGTTTGGACTGAAGCTTTCTTT
TRBJ2-7	TRBV7-2	TRBD1	once	CASGGDRESYEQYF	TGTGCCAGCGGGGGGGACAGGGAATCCTACGAGCAGTACTTC
TRBJ2-2	TRBV10-1	NA	many	CASSSGTGELFF	TGCGCCAGCAGCTCAGGAACCGGGGAGCTGTTTTTT
TRBJ2-1	TRBV7-3	NA	NA	CASSLTPWLNEQFF	TGTGCCAGCAGCTTAACGCCCTGGTTAAATGAGCAGTTCTTC
TRBJ2-1	TRBV28	NA	NA	CASITALNNEQFF	TGTGCCAGCATTACGGCCTTAAACAATGAGCAGTTCTTC
TRBJ1-6	TRBV5-1	TRBD1	NA	CASSLVGGNSPLHF	TGCGCCAGCAGCTTGGTAGGGGGCAATTCACCCCTCCACTTT
TRBJ1-1	TRBV30	NA	few	CAWSVGGPEAFF	TGTGCCTGGAGTGTTGGAGGGCCTGAAGCTTTCTTT
TRBJ2-5	TRBV30	TRBD2	few	CAWGYGLAGGTQYF	TGTGCCTGGGGCTACGGACTCGCGGGGGGGACCCAGTACTTC
TRBJ2-1	TRBV19	NA	few	CASSMSGSSYNEQFF	TGTGCCAGTAGTATGTCGGGGAGCTCCTACAATGAGCAGTTCTTC
TRBJ1-1	TRBV15	TRBD1	NA	CATSPRSGGLNTEAFF	TGTGCCACCAGCCCTCGTTCAGGGGGCCTGAACACTGAAGCTTTCTTT
TRBJ2-7	TRBV30	NA	NA	CAWSAPGQTYEQYF	TGTGCCTGGAGTGCCCCGGGACAAACCTACGAGCAGTACTTC
TRBJ1-5	TRBV10-3	NA	NA	CASTRTGNQPQHF	TGTGCCAGCACTCGGACAGGCAATCAGCCCCAGCATTTT
TRBJ1-2	TRBV6-2/TRBV6-3	NA	NA	CASSYSVAEGGEKSGYTF	TGTGCCAGCAGTTACTCGGTCGCGGAGGGGGGCGAGAAAAGTGGCTACACCTTC
TRBJ2-3	TRBV7-2	NA	once	CASSQADTQYF	TGTGCCAGCAGCCAAGCAGATACGCAGTATTTT
TRBJ2-3	TRBV4-1	NA	NA	CASSSVPPGTDTQYF	TGCGCCAGCAGTTCAGTCCCCCCCGGCACAGATACGCAGTATTTT
TRBJ1-1	TRBV20-1	TRBD1	NA	CSAKRGQGQAFF	TGCAGTGCTAAGCGGGGACAGGGGCAAGCTTTCTTT
TRBJ1-5	TRBV19	NA	NA	CASSILRNNQPQHF	TGTGCCAGTAGTATTCTGCGGAACAATCAGCCCCAGCATTTT
TRBJ2-1	TRBV11-1	NA	NA	CASSRSQVGYEQFF	TGTGCCAGCAGCCGATCGCAGGTTGGGTATGAGCAGTTCTTC